Listed here are 9 T cell receptor beta chains from one sample, sequenced in a study of T cell repertoires in cytomegalovirus infection. A single record per CDR3 protein comes from TCRdb applying MiXCR to the reads. The sample yields 370,000 or so distinct CDR3 sequences, about 34% seen once. Antigens for these TCRs are unknown. This specimen was cultured PBMCs, taken from culture after CMV antigen stimulation. These receptors originate from a human donor in good health (CMV status not recorded). Some clones in this sample may be carry-over from other donors' samples.

This clonotype was detected ten times or more. The genes are TRBV7-7 and TRBJ2-1, with D perhaps matching TRBD2 (5 bases). Looked up from germline, CDR1 is SSHAT and CDR2 is FNYEAQ (reference sequence). V dropped 0 bases and J dropped 5 bases, with 5 bases sitting between them. CDR3 length: 13 residues. The CDR3 spells CASSLAGNNEQFF. For the CDR3, the DNA is TGTGCCAGCAGCTTAGCCGGGAACAATGAGCAGTTCTTC.

This clonotype was recorded a few times. The V call is TRBV11-2, the J call TRBJ2-3; 11 bases line up with TRBD2. CDR1 SGHAT and CDR2 FQNNGV come from the germline V gene. The CDR3 has 18 residues. Trimming removed 0 bases from V and 4 bases from J; junction bases left unmatched: 9. For the CDR3, the DNA is TGTGCCAGCAGCTTAGACCTCACTAGCGGGAGTTGGGCAGATACGCAGTATTTT. It is translated as CASSLDLTSGSWADTQYF.

The genes are TRBV19 and TRBJ2-7, with 7 bases fitting TRBD1. Germline V CDR1 and CDR2: LNHDA, SQIVND (reference sequence). The CDR3 runs to 12 residues. The CDR3 DNA sequence: TGTGCTACCGGGACAGCCTCCTACGAGCAGTACTTC. Protein product: CATGTASYEQYF.

The chain has TRBV27 and TRBJ1-6; 8 positions agree with TRBD1. CDR1 and CDR2 (germline): MNHEY, SMNVEV (reference sequence). Trimming at V came to 7 bases and at J to 5 bases, leaving 4 bases not matched to a gene. This CDR3 region has 14 residues. The CDR3 reads CASTTGGDNSPLHF. CDR3 DNA sequence: TGTGCCAGCACCACAGGGGGAGATAATTCACCCCTCCACTTT.

This clonotype was seen a handful of times. The chain recombines TRBV20-1 with TRBJ1-1; perhaps TRBD1 as D (5 bases). CDR3 length: 12 amino acids. The germline V gene encodes CDR1 DFQATT and CDR2 SNEGSKA (reference sequence). V was clipped by 0 bases and J by 6 bases, with 8 bases between them. Here the CDR3 reads CSARDRVSEAFF. The CDR3 DNA reads TGCAGTGCTAGAGACAGGGTCTCTGAAGCTTTCTTT.

The chain combines TRBV7-6 with TRBJ2-1; D is possibly TRBD2 (6 bases). The CDR3 has 15 residues. The ends were cut back, 6 bases at V and 9 bases at J, with 21 bases in the middle. Germline V gene lookup returns CDR1 SGHVS and CDR2 FNYEAQ. The CDR3 loop reads CASRLRELALSEQFF. The CDR3 DNA follows: TGTGCCAGCAGACTTAGGGAGCTAGCGTTAAGTGAGCAGTTCTTC.

This clonotype was detected only a few times. The chain employs TRBV7-3 and TRBJ2-4, with D perhaps TRBD1 (6 bases). Trimming removed 5 bases from V and 7 bases from J, with 12 bases in between. In germline, CDR1 is SGHTA, CDR2 FQGTGA. The length of the CDR3 is 13 residues. The CDR3 here is CASSPGQSNIQYF. In DNA, the CDR3 is TGTGCCAGCAGCCCAGGACAGTCTAACATTCAGTACTTC.

In this sample, this clonotype turned up a few times. V is TRBV27 and J is TRBJ1-2; 8 positions match TRBD1. Germline loops: CDR1 MNHEY, CDR2 SMNVEV (reference sequence). The CDR3 loop spans 15 amino acids. Trimming took 6 bases from V and 0 from J; bases not matched to a gene: 6. DNA of the CDR3: TGTGCCAGCAGCGGGACAGGCCGCGCTAACTATGGCTACACCTTC. Its translation is CASSGTGRANYGYTF.

The chain is built from TRBV7-2 and TRBJ2-5, with D possibly being TRBD2 (5 bases). The CDR3 covers 12 residues. Germline V gene data show CDR1 as SGHTA and CDR2 as FQGNSA. V shed 1 base and J shed 5 bases, with 5 bases lying between them. The CDR3 nucleotides are TGTGCCAGCAGCTTAGAGCGGGAGACCCAGTACTTC. Amino acid sequence: CASSLERETQYF.